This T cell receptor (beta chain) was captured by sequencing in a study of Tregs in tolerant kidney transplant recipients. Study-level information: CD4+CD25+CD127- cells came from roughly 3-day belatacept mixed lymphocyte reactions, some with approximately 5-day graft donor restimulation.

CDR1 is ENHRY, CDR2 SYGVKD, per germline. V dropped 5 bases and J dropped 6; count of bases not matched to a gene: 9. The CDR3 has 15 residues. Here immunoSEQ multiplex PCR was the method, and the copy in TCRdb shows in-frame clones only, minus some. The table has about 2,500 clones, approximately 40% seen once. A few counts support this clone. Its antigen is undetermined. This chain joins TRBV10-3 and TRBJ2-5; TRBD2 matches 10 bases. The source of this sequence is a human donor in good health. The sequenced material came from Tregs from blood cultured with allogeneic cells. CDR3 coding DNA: TGTGCCATCAGTCCCCTAGCGGGAGTTTTGAAGACCCAGTACTTC. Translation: CAISPLAGVLKTQYF.